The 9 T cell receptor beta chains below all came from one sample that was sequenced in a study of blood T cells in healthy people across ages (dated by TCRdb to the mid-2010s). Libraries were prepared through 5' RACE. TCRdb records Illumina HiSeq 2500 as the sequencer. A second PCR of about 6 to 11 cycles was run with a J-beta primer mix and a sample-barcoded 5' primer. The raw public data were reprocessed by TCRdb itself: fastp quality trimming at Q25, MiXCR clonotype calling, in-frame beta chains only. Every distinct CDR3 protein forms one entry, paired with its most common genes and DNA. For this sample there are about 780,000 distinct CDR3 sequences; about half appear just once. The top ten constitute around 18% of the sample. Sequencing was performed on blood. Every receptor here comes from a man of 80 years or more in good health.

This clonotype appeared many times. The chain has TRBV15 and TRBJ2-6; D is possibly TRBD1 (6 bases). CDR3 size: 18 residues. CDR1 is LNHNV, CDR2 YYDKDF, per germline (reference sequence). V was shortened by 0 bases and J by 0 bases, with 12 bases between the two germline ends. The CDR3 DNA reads TGTGCCACCAGCAGAGATCTGGGACACCTCTCTGGGGCCAACGTCCTGACTTTC. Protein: CATSRDLGHLSGANVLTF.

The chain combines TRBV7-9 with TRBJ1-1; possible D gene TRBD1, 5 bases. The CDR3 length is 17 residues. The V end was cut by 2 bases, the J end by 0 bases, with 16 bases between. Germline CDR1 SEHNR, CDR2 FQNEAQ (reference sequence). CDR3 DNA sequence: TGTGCCAGCAGCTTACAGTCGGGACCCGGCATGAACACTGAAGCTTTCTTT. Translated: CASSLQSGPGMNTEAFF.

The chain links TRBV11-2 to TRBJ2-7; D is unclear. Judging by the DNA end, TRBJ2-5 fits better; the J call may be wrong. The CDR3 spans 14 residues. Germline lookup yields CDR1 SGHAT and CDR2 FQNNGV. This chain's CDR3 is CASRPRLVSETQYF. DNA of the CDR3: TGTGCCAGCAGGCCCCGGTTGGTTAGCGAGACCCAGTACTTC.

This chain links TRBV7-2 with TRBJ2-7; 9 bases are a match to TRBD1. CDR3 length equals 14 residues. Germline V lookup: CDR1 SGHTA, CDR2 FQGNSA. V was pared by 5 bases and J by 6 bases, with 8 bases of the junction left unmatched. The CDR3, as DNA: TGTGCCAGCAGCGGCGGGACAGGGAAGCGCGAGCAGTACTTC. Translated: CASSGGTGKREQYF.

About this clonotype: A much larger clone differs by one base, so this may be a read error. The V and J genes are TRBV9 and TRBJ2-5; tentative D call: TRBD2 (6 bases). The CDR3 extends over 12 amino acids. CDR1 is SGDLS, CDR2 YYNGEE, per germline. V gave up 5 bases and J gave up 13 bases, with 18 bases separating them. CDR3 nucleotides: TGTGCCAGCAGGGGCCGGGGGAATGAGCGGTACTTC. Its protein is CASRGRGNERYF.

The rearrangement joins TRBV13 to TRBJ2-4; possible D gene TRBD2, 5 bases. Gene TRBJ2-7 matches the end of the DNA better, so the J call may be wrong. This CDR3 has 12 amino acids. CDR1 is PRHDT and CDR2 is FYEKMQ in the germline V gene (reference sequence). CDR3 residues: CASSGLGSEQYF. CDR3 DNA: TGTGCCAGCAGCGGTTTAGGGAGCGAGCAGTACTTC.

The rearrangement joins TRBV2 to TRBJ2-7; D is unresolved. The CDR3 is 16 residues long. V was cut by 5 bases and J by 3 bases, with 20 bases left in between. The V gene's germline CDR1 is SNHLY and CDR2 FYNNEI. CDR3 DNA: TGTGCCAGCAGTTTTGAACTAAGGCGTTTCGGCTACGAGCAGTACTTC. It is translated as CASSFELRRFGYEQYF. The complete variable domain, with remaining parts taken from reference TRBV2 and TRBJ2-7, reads EPEVTQTPSHQVTQMGQEVILRCVPISNHLYFYWYRQILGQKVEFLVSFYNNEISEKSEIFDDQFSVERPDGSNFTLKIRSTKLEDSAMYFCASSFELRRFGYEQYFGPGTRLTVT.

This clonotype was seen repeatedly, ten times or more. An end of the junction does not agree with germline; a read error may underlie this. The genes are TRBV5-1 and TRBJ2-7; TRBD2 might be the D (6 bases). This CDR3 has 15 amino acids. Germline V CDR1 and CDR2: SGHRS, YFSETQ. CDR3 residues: CASSLVAGGTYEQYF. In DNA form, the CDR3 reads TGTGCCAGCAGCTTAGTAGCCGGGGGAACCTACGAGCAGTACTTC. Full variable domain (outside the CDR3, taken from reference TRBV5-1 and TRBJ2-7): KAGVTQTPRYLIKTRGQQVTLSCSPISGHRSVSWYQQTPGQGLQFLFEYFSETQRNKGNFPGRFSGRQFSNSRSEMNVSTLELGDSALYLCASSLVAGGTYEQYFGPGTRLTVT.

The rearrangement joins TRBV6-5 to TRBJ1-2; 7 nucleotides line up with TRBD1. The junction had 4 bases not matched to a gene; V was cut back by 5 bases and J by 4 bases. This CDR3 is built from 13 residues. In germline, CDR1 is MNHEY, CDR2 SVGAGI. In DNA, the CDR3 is TGTGCCAGCAGTCGACAGGGCCCCTATGGCTACACCTTC. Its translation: CASSRQGPYGYTF.